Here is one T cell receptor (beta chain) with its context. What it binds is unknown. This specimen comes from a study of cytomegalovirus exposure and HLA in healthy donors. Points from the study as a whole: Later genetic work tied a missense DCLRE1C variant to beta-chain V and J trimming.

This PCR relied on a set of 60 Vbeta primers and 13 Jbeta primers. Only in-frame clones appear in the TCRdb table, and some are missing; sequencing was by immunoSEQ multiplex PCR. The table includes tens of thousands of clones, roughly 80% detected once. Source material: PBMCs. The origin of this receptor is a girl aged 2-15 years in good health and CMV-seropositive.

The CDR3 coding sequence is TGTGCCAGCAGCGCCGGGACTTTGGGGGGCTACACCTTC. Its protein product is CASSAGTLGGYTF. J is TRBJ1-2 and V is TRBV9; a possible D gene is TRBD1 (5 bases). The germline V and J ends were trimmed by 3 bases and 8 bases, with 14 bases remaining between them. The CDR3 is 13 amino acids. Germline V CDR1 and CDR2: SGDLS, YYNGEE.